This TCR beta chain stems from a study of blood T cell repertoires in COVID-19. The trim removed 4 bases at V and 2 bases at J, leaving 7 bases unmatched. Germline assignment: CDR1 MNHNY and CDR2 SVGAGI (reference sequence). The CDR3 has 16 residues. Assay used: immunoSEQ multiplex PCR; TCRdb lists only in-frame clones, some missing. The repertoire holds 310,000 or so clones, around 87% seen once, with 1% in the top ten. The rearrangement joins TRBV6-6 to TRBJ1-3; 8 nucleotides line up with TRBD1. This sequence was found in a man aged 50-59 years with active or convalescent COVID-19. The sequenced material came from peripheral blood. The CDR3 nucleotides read TGTGCCAGCAGTTCACAGGGGGGAGAGCCTGGAAACACCATATATTTT. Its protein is CASSSQGGEPGNTIYF.